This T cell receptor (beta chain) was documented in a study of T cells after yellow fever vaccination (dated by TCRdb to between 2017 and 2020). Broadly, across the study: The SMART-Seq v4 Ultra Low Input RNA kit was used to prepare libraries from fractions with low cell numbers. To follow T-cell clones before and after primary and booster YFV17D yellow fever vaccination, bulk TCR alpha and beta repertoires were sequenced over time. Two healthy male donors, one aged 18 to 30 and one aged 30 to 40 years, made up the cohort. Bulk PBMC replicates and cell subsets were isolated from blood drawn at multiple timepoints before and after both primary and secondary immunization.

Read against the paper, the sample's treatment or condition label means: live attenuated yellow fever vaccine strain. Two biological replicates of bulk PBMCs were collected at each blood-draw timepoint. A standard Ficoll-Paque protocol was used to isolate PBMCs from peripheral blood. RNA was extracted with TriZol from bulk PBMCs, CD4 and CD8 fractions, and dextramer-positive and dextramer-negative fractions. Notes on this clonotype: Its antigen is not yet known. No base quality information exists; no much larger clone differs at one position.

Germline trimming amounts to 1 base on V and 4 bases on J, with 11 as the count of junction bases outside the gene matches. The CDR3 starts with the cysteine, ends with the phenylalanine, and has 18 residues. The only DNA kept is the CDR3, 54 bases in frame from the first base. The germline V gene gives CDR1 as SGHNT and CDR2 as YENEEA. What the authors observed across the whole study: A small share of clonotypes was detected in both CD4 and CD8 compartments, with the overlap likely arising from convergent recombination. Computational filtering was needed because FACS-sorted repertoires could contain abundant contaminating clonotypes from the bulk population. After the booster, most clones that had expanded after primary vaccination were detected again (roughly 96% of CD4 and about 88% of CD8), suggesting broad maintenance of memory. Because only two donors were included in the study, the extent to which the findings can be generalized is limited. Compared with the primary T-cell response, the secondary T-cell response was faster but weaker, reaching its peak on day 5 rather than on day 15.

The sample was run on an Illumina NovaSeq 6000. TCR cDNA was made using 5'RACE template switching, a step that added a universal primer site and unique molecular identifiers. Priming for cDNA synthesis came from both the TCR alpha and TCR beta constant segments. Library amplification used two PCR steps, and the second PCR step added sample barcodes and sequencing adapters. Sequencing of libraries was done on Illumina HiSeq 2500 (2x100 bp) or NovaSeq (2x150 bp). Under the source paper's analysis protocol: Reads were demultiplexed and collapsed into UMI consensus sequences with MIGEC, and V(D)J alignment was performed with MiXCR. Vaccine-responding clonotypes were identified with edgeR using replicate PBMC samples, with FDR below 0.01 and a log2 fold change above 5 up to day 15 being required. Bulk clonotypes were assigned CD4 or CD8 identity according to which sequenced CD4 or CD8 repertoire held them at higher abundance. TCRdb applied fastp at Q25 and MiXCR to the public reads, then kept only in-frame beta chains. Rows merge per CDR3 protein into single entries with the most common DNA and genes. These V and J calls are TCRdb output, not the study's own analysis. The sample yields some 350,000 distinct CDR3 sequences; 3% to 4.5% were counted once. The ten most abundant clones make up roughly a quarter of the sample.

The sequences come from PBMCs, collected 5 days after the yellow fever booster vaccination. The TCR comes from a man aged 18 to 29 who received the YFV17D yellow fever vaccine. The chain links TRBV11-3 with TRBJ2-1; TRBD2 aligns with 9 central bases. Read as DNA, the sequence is TGTGCCAGCAGCTTAGGCCCAGCGGGGGGCGCCTGGTACAATGAGCAGTTCTTC. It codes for CASSLGPAGGAWYNEQFF.